This T cell receptor beta chain originates from a study of T cell responses to AZD1222 COVID-19 vaccine. Study-wide results and caveats: Possibly, clonal diversity was underestimated; donors were largely white British and included more females. Repertoire sampling occurred only after the peak T cell response.

Assay used: immunoSEQ multiplex PCR; TCRdb lists only in-frame clones, some missing. The table lists about 42,000 clones, 75% to 90% of them singletons, with over 15% in the top ten. With regard to this clone: What it recognizes is unknown.

CDR3 length: 17 amino acids. CDR1 is MDHEN, CDR2 SYDVKM, per germline. V was pared by 5 bases and J by 0 bases, with 17 bases between. The sequence was obtained from an adult who received the AZD1222 COVID-19 vaccine. The chain employs TRBV28 and TRBJ2-4; D ambiguous. The material was peripheral blood, obtained 28 days after the second AZD1222 dose. The CDR3 DNA reads TGTGCCAGCAGTCCCACCCGGTTAAACCTAGCCAAAAACATTCAGTACTTC. As protein: CASSPTRLNLAKNIQYF.